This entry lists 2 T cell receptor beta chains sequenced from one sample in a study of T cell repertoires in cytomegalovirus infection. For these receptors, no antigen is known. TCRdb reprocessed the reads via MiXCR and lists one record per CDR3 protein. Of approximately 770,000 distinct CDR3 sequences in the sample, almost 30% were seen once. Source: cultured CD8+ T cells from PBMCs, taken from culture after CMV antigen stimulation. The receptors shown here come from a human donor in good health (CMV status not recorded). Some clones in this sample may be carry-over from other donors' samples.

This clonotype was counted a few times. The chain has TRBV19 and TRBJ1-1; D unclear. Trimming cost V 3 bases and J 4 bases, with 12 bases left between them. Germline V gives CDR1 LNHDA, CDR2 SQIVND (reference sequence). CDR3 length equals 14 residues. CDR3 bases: TGTGCCAGTAGTATCTTGTCAGGAGCCACTGAAGCTTTCTTT. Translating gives CASSILSGATEAFF.

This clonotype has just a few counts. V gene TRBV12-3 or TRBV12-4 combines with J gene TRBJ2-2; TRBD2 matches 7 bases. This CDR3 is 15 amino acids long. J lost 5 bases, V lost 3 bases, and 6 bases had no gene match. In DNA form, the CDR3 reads TGTGCCAGCAGTTTCACGGCGGGGGAGACCGGGGAGCTGTTTTTT. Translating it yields CASSFTAGETGELFF.